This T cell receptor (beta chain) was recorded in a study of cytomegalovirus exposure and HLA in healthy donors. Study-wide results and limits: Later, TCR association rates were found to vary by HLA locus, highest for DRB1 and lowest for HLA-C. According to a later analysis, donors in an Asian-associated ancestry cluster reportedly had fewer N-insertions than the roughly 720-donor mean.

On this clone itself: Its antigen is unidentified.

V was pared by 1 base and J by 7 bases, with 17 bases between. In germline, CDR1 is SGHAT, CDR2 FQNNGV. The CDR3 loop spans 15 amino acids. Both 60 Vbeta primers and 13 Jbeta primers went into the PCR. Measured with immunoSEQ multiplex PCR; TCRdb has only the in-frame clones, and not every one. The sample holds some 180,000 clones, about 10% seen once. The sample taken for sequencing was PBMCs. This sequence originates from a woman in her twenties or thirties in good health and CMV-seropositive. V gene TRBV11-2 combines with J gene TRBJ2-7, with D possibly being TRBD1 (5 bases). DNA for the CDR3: TGTGCCAGCAGCTTAGGGGGTCAGGGCCTTGGGGAGCAGTACTTC. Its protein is CASSLGGQGLGEQYF.